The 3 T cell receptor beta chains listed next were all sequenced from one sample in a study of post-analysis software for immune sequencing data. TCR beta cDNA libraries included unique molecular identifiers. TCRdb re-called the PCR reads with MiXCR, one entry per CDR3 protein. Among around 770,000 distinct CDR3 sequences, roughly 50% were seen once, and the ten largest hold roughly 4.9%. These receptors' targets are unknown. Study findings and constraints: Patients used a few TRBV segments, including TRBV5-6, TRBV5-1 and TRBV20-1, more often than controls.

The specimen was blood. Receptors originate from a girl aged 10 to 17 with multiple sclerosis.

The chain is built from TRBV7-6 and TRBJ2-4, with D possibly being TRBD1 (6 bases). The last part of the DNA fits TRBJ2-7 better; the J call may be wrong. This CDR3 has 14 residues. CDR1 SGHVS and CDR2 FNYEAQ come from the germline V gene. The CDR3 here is CASSLSGAGGEQYF. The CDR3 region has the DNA TGTGCCAGCAGCTTATCAGGGGCAGGCGGCGAGCAGTACTTC.

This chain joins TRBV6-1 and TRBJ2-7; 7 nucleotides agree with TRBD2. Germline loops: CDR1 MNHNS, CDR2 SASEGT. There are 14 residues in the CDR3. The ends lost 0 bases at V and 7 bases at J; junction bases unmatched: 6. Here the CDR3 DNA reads TGTGCCAGCAGTGAAGCGTGGGGGAGGGGTGAGCAGTACTTC. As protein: CASSEAWGRGEQYF.

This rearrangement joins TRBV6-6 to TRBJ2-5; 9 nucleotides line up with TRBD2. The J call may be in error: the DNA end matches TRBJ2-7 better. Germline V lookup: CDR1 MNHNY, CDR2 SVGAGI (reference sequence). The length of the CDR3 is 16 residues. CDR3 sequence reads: CASSYLRAGGIHEQYF. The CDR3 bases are TGTGCCAGCAGTTACCTCCGGGCGGGAGGGATCCACGAGCAGTACTTC.